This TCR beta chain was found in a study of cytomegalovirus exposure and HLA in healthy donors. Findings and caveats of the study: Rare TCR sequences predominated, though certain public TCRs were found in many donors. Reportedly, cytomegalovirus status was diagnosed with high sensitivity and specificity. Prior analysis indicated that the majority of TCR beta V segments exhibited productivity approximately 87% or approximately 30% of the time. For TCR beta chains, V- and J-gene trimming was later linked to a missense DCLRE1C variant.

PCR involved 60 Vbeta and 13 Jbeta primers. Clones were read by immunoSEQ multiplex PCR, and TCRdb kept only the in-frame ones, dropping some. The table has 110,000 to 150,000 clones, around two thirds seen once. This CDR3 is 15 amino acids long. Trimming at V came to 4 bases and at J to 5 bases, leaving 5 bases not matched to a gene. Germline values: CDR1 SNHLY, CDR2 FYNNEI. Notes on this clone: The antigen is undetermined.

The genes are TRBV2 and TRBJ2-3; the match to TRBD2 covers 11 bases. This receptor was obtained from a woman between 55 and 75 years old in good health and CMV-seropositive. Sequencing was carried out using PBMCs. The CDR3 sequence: CASSVAGGSVDTQYF. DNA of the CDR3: TGTGCCAGCAGTGTAGCGGGAGGGTCCGTAGATACGCAGTATTTT.